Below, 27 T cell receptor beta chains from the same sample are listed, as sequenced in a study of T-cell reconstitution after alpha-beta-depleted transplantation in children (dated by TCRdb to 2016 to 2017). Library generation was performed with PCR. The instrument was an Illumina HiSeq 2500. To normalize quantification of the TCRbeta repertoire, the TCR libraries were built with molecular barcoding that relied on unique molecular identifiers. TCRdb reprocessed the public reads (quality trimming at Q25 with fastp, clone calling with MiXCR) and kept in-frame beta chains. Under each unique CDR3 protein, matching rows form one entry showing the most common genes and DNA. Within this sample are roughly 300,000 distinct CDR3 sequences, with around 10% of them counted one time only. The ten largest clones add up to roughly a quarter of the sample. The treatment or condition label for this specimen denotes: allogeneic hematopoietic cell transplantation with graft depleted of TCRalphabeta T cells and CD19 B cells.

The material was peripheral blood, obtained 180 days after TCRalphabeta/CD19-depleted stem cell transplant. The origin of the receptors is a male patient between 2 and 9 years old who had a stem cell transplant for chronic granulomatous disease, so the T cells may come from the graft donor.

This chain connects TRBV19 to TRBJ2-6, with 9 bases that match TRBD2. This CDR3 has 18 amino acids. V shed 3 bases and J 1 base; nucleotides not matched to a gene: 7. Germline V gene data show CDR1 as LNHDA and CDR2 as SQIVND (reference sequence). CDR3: CASSIGSGGASGANVLTF. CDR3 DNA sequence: TGTGCCAGTAGTATCGGTAGCGGGGGCGCATCTGGGGCCAACGTCCTGACTTTC.

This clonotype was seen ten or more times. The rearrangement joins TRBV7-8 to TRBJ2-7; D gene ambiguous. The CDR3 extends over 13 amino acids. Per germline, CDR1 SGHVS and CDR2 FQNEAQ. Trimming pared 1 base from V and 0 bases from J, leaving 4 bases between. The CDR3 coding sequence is TGTGCCAGCAGCTTAGAGGTCTCCTACGAGCAGTACTTC. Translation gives CASSLEVSYEQYF.

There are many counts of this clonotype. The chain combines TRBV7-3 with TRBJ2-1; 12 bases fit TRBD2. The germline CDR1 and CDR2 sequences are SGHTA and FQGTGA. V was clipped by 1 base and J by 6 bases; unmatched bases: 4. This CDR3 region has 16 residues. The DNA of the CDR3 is TGTGCCAGCAGCTTAATGTCTAGCGGGAGGGCCAATGAGCAGTTCTTC. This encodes CASSLMSSGRANEQFF.

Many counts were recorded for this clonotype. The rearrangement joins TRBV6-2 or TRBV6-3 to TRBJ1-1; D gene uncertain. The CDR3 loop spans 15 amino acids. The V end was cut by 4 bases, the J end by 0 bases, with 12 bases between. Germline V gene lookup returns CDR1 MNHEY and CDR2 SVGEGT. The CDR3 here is CASSFLPQLNTEAFF. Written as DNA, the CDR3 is TGTGCCAGCAGTTTTTTACCCCAGCTGAACACTGAAGCTTTCTTT.

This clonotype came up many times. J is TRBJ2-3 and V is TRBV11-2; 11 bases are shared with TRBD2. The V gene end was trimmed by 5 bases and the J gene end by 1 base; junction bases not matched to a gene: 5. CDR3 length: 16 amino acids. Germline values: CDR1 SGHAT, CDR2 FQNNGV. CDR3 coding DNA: TGTGCCAGCAGCCCCCAGGGACTAGCGGGCACAGATACGCAGTATTTT. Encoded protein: CASSPQGLAGTDTQYF.

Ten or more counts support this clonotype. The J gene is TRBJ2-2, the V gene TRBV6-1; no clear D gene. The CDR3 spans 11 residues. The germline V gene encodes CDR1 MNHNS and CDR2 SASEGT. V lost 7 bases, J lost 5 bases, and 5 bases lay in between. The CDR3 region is CASTATGELFF. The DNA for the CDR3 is TGTGCCAGCACAGCGACCGGGGAGCTGTTTTTT.

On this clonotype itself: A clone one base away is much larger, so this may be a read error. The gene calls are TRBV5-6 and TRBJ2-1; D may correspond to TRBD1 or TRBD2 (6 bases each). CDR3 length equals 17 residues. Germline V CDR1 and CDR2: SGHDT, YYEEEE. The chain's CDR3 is CASCLGASGFPYNEQFF. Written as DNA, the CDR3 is TGTGCCAGCTGCTTGGGGGCCAGCGGGTTTCCCTACAATGAGCAGTTCTTC.

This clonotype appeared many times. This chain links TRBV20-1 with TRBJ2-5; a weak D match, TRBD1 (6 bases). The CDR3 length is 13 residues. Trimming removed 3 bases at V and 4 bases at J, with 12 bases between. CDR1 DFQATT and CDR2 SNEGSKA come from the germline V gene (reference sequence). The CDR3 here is CSASPGAVETQYF. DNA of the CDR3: TGCAGTGCTAGCCCAGGGGCTGTAGAGACCCAGTACTTC.

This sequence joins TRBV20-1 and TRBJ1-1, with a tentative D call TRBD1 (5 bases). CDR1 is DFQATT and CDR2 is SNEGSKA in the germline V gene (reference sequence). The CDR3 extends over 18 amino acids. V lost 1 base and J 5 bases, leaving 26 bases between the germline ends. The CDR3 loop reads CSARVLPHPKTAETEAFF. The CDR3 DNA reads TGCAGTGCTAGAGTTCTCCCACACCCAAAGACAGCGGAGACTGAAGCTTTCTTT.

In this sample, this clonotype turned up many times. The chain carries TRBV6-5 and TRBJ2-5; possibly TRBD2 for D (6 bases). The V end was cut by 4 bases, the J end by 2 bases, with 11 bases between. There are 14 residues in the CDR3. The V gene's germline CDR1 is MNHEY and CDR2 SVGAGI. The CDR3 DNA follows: TGTGCCAGCAGTTTCGCGGGAAAACAAGAGACCCAGTACTTC. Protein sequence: CASSFAGKQETQYF.

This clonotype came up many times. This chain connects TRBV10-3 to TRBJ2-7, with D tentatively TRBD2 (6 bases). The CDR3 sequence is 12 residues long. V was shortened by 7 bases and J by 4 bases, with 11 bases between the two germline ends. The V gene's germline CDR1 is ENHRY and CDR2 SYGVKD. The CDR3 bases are TGTGCCATCATGACTAGTAGTTACGAGCAGTACTTC. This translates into CAIMTSSYEQYF.

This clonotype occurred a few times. The CDR3 sequence: CASSYAAGQNTGELFF. For the CDR3, the DNA is TGTGCCAGCAGTTACGCGGCGGGACAGAACACCGGGGAGCTGTTTTTT. The chain has TRBV6-5 and TRBJ2-2, with D perhaps being TRBD1 or TRBD2 (6 bases each). V shed 2 bases and J shed 1 base, with 11 bases lying between them. The CDR3 contains 16 residues. Germline V CDR1 and CDR2: MNHEY, SVGAGI.

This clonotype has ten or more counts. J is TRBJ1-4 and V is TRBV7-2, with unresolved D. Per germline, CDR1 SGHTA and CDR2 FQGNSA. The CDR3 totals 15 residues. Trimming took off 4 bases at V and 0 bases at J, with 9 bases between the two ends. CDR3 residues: CASSSQVATNEKLFF. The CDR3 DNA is TGTGCCAGCAGCTCCCAGGTGGCAACTAATGAAAAACTGTTTTTT.

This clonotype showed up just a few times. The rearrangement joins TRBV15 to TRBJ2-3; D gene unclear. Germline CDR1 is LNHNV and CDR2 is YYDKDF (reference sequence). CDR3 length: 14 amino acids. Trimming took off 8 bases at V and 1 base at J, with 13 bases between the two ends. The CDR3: CATQRSLGTDTQYF. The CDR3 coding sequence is TGTGCCACCCAAAGGTCGTTGGGCACAGATACGCAGTATTTT.

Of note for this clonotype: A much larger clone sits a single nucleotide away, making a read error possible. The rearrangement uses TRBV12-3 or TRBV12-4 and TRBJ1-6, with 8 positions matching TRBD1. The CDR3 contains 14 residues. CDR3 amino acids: CASSYDRGNSTLHF. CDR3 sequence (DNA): TGTGCCAGCAGTTACGACAGGGGCAATTCAACCCTCCACTTT.

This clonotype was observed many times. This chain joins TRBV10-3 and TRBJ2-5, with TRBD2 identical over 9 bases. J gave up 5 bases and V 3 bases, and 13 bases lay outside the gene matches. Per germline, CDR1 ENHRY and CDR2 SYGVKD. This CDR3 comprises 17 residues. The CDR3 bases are TGTGCCATCAGTGAAGGAACGGGCCTAGCGGGACGGGAGACCCAGTACTTC. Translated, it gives CAISEGTGLAGRETQYF.

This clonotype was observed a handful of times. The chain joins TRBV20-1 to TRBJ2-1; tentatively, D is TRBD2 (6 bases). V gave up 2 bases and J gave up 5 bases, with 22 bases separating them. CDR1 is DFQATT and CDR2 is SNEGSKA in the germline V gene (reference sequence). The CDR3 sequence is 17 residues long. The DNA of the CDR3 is TGCAGTGCTAGAATCCGGGCGGGCGGGATCTTTAACAATGAGCAGTTCTTC. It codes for CSARIRAGGIFNNEQFF.

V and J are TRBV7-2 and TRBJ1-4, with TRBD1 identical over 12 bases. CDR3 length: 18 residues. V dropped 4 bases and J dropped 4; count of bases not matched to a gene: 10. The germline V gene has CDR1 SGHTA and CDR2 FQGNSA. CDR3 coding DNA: TGTGCCAGCAGCTGGGGGACAGGGGGCCTTCTAAATAATGAAAAACTGTTTTTT. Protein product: CASSWGTGGLLNNEKLFF.

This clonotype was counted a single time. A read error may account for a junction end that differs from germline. In DNA form, the CDR3 reads TGTACCAGCAGTTTAGACCCTCGCGTATGGGCGGGGGGCCCAGATACGCAGCATTTT. It translates to CTSSLDPRVWAGGPDTQHF. This chain links TRBV12-3 or TRBV12-4 with TRBJ2-3, with D possibly TRBD1 on 6 matching bases. The closer fit of TRBJ1-5 to the DNA end suggests the J call may be wrong. The CDR3 has 19 residues.

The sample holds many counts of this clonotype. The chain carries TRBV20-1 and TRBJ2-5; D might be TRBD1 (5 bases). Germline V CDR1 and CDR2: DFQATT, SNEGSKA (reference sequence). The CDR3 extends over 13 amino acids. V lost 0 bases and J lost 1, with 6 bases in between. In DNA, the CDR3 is TGCAGTGCTAGAGAGACAGTCCAAGAGACCCAGTACTTC. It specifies CSARETVQETQYF.

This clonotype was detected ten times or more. The CDR3 bases are TGTGCTAGTGGTTTGGCGCGGGGGGCGGAGACCCAGTACTTC. Protein: CASGLARGAETQYF. The chain combines TRBV12-5 with TRBJ2-5; 8 bases line up with TRBD2. Germline V CDR1 and CDR2: LGHNT, FRNRAP. CDR3 length: 14 residues. The V and J ends lost 1 base and 5 bases, in that order; junction bases with no gene match: 3.

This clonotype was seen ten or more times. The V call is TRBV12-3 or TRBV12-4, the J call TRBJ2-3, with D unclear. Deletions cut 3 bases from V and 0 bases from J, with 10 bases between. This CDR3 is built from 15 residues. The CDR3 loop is CASSFWRISTDTQYF. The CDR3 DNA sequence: TGTGCCAGCAGTTTCTGGCGGATAAGCACAGATACGCAGTATTTT.

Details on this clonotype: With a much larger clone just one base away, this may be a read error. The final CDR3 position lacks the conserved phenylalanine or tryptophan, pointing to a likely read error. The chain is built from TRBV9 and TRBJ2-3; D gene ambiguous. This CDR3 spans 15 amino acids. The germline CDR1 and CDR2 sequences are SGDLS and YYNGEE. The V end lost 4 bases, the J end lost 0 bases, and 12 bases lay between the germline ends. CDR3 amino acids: CASSSFPSSTDTQYY. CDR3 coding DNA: TGTGCCAGCAGCAGCTTCCCAAGTAGCACAGATACGCAGTATTAT.

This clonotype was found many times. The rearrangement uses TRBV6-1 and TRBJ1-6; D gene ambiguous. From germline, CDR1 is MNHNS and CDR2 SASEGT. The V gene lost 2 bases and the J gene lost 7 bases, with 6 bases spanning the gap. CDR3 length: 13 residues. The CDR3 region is CASSERRNSPLHF. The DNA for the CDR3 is TGTGCCAGCAGTGAACGGAGAAATTCACCCCTCCACTTT.

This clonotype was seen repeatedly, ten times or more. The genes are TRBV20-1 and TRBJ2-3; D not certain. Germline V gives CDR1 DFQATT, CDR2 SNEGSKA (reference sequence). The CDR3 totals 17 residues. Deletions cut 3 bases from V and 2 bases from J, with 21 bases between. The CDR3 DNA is TGCAGTGCTAGCTACTTTCCTAGTCAAGGAGACACAGATACGCAGTATTTT. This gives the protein CSASYFPSQGDTDTQYF.

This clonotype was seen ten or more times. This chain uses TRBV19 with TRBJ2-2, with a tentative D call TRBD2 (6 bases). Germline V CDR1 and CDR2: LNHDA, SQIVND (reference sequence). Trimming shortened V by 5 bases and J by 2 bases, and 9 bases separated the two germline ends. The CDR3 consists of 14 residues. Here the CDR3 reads CASSDGGNTGELFF. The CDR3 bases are TGTGCCAGTAGTGACGGGGGTAACACCGGGGAGCTGTTTTTT.

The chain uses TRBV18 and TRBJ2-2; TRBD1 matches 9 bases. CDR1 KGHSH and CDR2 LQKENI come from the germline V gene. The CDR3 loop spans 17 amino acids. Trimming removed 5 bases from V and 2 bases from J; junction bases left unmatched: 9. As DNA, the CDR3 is TGTGCCAGCTCATTGCTACCGGGACAGGGAAACACCGGGGAGCTGTTTTTT. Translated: CASSLLPGQGNTGELFF.